This record looks at one T cell receptor (beta chain) sequence and its context. Its antigen is unknown. These data originate in a study of cytotoxic CD8 clonotypes in ibrutinib-treated CLL. Looking at the study overall: The cohort had 10 to 11 relapsed/refractory and around 15 treatment-naive patients, 17 IGHV unmutated. Mean per-sample yields comprised 255,043 productive templates and tens of thousands of productive rearrangements. Whole-study findings and limits: Clonality went up at ibrutinib response and then declined back toward baseline at progression. Sustained-remission patients were sampled at one set of times and progressing patients at different ones.

Only in-frame clones appear in the TCRdb table, and some are missing; sequencing was by immunoSEQ multiplex PCR. In the table there are some 310,000 clones, around four fifths of which are singletons. V lost 0 bases to trimming and J lost 6 bases, with 14 bases between them. This CDR3 has 15 amino acids. Germline V gene lookup returns CDR1 SGDLS and CDR2 YYNGEE. The gene calls are TRBV9 and TRBJ2-3; D is possibly TRBD1 (5 bases). The TCR sequence derives from a human donor with chronic lymphocytic leukemia. Material: PBMCs, obtained before ibrutinib treatment. In DNA, the CDR3 is TGTGCCAGCAGCGTAGAGGGCAGGGTTGGCGATACGCAGTATTTT. Translation gives CASSVEGRVGDTQYF.